Below are 8 T cell receptor beta chains sequenced from a single sample in a study of T-cell reconstitution after alpha-beta-depleted transplantation in children (dated by TCRdb to 2015 to 2016). The treatment or condition label of this sample denotes: allogeneic hematopoietic cell transplantation with graft depleted of TCRalphabeta T cells and CD19 B cells. Library preparation was by PCR. The reads were generated on an Illumina HiSeq 2500. To normalize quantification of the TCRbeta repertoire, the TCR libraries were built with molecular barcoding that relied on unique molecular identifiers. TCRdb ran its own pipeline on the public reads, namely fastp trimming at Q25 and MiXCR clone calling, and kept in-frame beta chains. Records with the same CDR3 protein are collapsed into one entry carrying the most frequent genes and DNA. The sample contains 300,000 to 400,000 distinct CDR3 sequences, 15% to 20% of them found a single time. Clones ranked in the top ten supply about 41% of the sample.

The sample in question was PBMCs, mostly from graft donor cells, obtained 360 days after TCRalphabeta/CD19-depleted stem cell transplant. These receptors all come from a male patient aged 2 to 9 who had a stem cell transplant for acute lymphoblastic leukemia, so the T cells may come from the graft donor.

J is TRBJ2-7 and V is TRBV27; 10 positions agree with TRBD2. The germline V gene has CDR1 MNHEY and CDR2 SMNVEV (reference sequence). This CDR3 is 16 amino acids long. V lost 2 bases to trimming and J lost 1 base; unmatched junction nucleotides: 5. CDR3 DNA: TGTGCCAGCAGTTTAGAGGGGACTAGCGAGTCCTACGAGCAGTACTTC. Amino acids: CASSLEGTSESYEQYF.

This rearrangement joins TRBV12-3 or TRBV12-4 to TRBJ2-1, with D perhaps matching TRBD1 or TRBD2 (5 bases each). Between the trimmed V and J ends, which lost 3 bases and 1 base, there was a span of 10 bases. This CDR3 is built from 15 residues. Here the CDR3 reads CASSFGWGSYNEQFF. The CDR3 nucleotides read TGTGCCAGCAGTTTCGGATGGGGGTCCTACAATGAGCAGTTCTTC.

This clonotype was detected a few times. This chain links TRBV28 with TRBJ2-1, with D maybe TRBD1 (6 bases). The length of the CDR3 is 17 residues. Looked up from germline, CDR1 is MDHEN and CDR2 is SYDVKM. V lost 6 bases, J lost 3 bases, and 21 bases lay in between. CDR3 sequence: CASSPKTGRRGYNEQFF. CDR3 DNA sequence: TGTGCCAGCAGCCCCAAGACAGGACGAAGGGGCTACAATGAGCAGTTCTTC.

This chain links TRBV7-6 with TRBJ2-1; 14 bases are a match to TRBD2. CDR3 length equals 19 residues. Germline assignment: CDR1 SGHVS and CDR2 FNYEAQ. V dropped 1 base and J dropped 12; count of bases not matched to a gene: 17. Here the CDR3 reads CASSLETKGWTSGRHGQFF. The CDR3, as DNA: TGTGCCAGCAGCTTAGAGACGAAGGGTTGGACTAGCGGGAGGCATGGGCAGTTCTTC.

The V call is TRBV20-1, the J call TRBJ2-1, with 10 bases matching TRBD2. CDR3 length: 12 amino acids. With 3 bases clipped from V and 13 bases from J, the junction kept 6 bases outside the gene matches. Germline-derived CDR1 and CDR2 are DFQATT and SNEGSKA (reference sequence). The CDR3 DNA is TGCAGTGCTAGCTCGAGCGGGAGGGGACAGTTCTTC. Translating it yields CSASSSGRGQFF.

The chain employs TRBV2 and TRBJ2-7; D uncertain. CDR1 is SNHLY and CDR2 is FYNNEI in the germline V gene. The ends were cut back, 4 bases at V and 4 bases at J, with 17 bases in the middle. This CDR3 region has 15 residues. The DNA of the CDR3 is TGTGCCAGCAGTGCGGGTAAATGGATCAGGTACGAGCAGTACTTC. This codes for CASSAGKWIRYEQYF. Full variable domain (missing parts from reference TRBV2 and TRBJ2-7): EPEVTQTPSHQVTQMGQEVILRCVPISNHLYFYWYRQILGQKVEFLVSFYNNEISEKSEIFDDQFSVERPDGSNFTLKIRSTKLEDSAMYFCASSAGKWIRYEQYFGPGTRLTVT.

The CDR3 sequence is CASSPLGPGYPGGSYEQYF. CDR3 DNA: TGTGCCAGCTCACCACTGGGGCCGGGCTACCCGGGGGGCTCCTACGAGCAGTACTTC. The V call is TRBV18, the J call TRBJ2-7; 7 bases are a match to TRBD2. CDR1 and CDR2 (germline): KGHSH, LQKENI. This CDR3 comprises 19 residues. J lost 0 bases, V lost 1 base, and 15 bases had no gene match.

The chain is built from TRBV15 and TRBJ1-4; possibly TRBD1 for D (5 bases). Germline-derived CDR1 and CDR2 are LNHNV and YYDKDF (reference sequence). The CDR3 has 16 amino acids. Trimming pared 0 bases from V and 8 bases from J, leaving 16 bases between. CDR3 region: CATSRDAGQGSEKLFF. DNA of the CDR3: TGTGCCACCAGCAGAGATGCGGGGCAGGGTTCGGAAAAACTGTTTTTT.